The clone carrying this T cell receptor (beta chain) was seen a handful of times. This CDR3 has 17 amino acids. Germline V gene sequence: CDR1 MNHEY, CDR2 SMNVEV (reference sequence). Deletions cut 0 bases from V and 0 bases from J, with 12 bases between. Assay: immunoSEQ multiplex PCR; the TCRdb copy retains only in-frame clones and omits some. The profile shows 170,000 or so clones, approximately 88% of them singletons. The data were taken from a study of blood T cell repertoires in COVID-19. The wider study: Whether acute or convalescent, the COVID-19 samples came from the United States, Italy and Spain.

The chain couples TRBV27 to TRBJ1-3, with no clear D. The TCR originated in a woman aged 55-69 years with acute or convalescent COVID-19. Sample: peripheral blood. The CDR3 DNA reads as TGTGCCAGCAGTTTATCGGCGAACAGCTTCTCTGGAAACACCATATATTTT. Its translation: CASSLSANSFSGNTIYF.